The rows below give T cell receptor beta chains drawn from one sample of a study of tumor-infiltrating lymphocytes in primary liver carcinoma. Each CDR3 protein gets one entry after TCRdb re-called the multiplex PCR reads with MiXCR. The table shows just under 95,000 distinct CDR3 sequences, with less than 70% occurring only once. The sample was tumor-adjacent normal liver tissue. The source is a middle-aged man with primary liver carcinoma and hepatitis B virus infection. CDR3s include the opening cysteine and the closing phenylalanine or tryptophan. D genes are given only for firm matches. Rows may omit the clone size; those that give it use once, few, many or a size class.

d_call clone_size j_call v_call cdr3_aa cdr3_nt
TRBD1 NA TRBJ1-2 TRBV7-8 CANIPRTGVNYGYTF TGTGCCAACATCCCTCGGACAGGTGTGAACTATGGCTACACCTTC
NA NA TRBJ1-6 TRBV28 CASSSSGAPLSLHF TGTGCCAGCAGTTCATCGGGGGCCCCGTTATCCCTCCACTTT
NA NA TRBJ2-7 TRBV11-2 CASSMARDARYEQYF TGTGCCAGCAGCATGGCGCGAGACGCAAGGTACGAGCAGTACTTC
NA NA TRBJ1-5 TRBV2 CASSGQYSNQPQHF TGTGCCAGCAGTGGACAGTATAGCAATCAGCCCCAGCATTTT
NA NA TRBJ2-5 TRBV7-9 CASSLTGTQYF TGTGCCAGCAGCTTAACGGGGACCCAGTACTTC
TRBD2 once TRBJ2-2 TRBV6-5 CASSLWTSGTGELFF TGTGCCAGCAGTTTGTGGACTAGCGGCACCGGGGAGCTGTTTTTT
NA few TRBJ2-5 TRBV24-1 CATSNDWGETQYF TGTGCCACCAGTAATGACTGGGGCGAGACCCAGTACTTC
NA NA TRBJ2-1 TRBV11-1 CTSSLGRDLRDEHFF TGTACCAGCAGCTTAGGAAGAGATCTAAGGGATGAGCACTTCTTC
NA NA TRBJ2-1 TRBV11-2 CASGFDPRRTGSHNEQFF TGTGCTAGCGGCTTTGACCCTAGGAGGACCGGGAGTCACAATGAGCAGTTCTTC
NA NA TRBJ1-5 TRBV19 CASSTVSLLTSNQPQHF TGTGCCAGTAGTACAGTCAGTCTCTTAACTAGCAATCAGCCCCAGCATTTT
TRBD2 NA TRBJ2-3 TRBV5-1 CASSPLAGTSGISTDTQYF TGCGCCAGCAGCCCGCTCGCCGGGACTAGCGGGATTAGCACAGATACGCAGTATTTT
TRBD1 NA TRBJ2-5 TRBV5-1 CASRTGTEAETQYF TGCGCCAGCAGGACCGGGACAGAGGCGGAGACCCAGTACTTC
NA few TRBJ2-3 TRBV29-1 CGVGGGGDTDTQYF TGCGGTGTTGGGGGTGGGGGAGACACGGATACGCAGTATTTT
NA NA TRBJ2-2 TRBV7-8 CASSYRVGELFF TGTGCCAGTAGCTATAGAGTGGGGGAGCTGTTTTTT
NA many TRBJ2-3 TRBV6-5 CASTRLPGGTQYF TGTGCCAGCACCCGCCTTCCCGGAGGAACGCAGTATTTT
TRBD2 NA TRBJ2-7 TRBV10-2 CTSRRTSGTSYEQYF TGCACCAGCAGGAGGACTAGCGGGACCTCCTATGAGCAGTACTTC
TRBD2 many TRBJ2-3 TRBV12-3/TRBV12-4 CASSKNPWASGSGTDTQYF TGTGCCAGCAGCAAGAACCCGTGGGCTAGCGGGAGCGGCACAGATACGCAGTATTTT
NA many TRBJ2-7 TRBV5-5 CASSSRSAAGFHEQYF TGTGCCAGCAGCTCGAGGTCGGCGGCCGGATTCCACGAGCAGTACTTC
NA NA TRBJ2-7 TRBV7-8 CASSSRPASYEQYF TGTGCAAGCAGCTCCCGACCGGCCTCCTACGAGCAGTACTTC
NA NA TRBJ2-7 TRBV7-2 CASSLCQQLSYEQYF TGTGCCAGCAGCTTGTGCCAGCAACTCTCCTACGAGCAGTACTTC
NA NA TRBJ2-5 TRBV11-2 CATRSRDSAHQESHYF TGTGCCACCAGATCCCGGGACTCGGCCCACCAAGAGAGTCACTACTTC
TRBD1 NA TRBJ1-2 TRBV24-1 CATSEQGTYGYTF TGTGCCACCAGTGAACAGGGGACCTATGGCTACACCTTC
TRBD1 few TRBJ1-1 TRBV28 CASSWRDRGAFF TGTGCCAGCAGTTGGAGGGACAGGGGAGCTTTCTTT
TRBD2 NA TRBJ2-5 TRBV29-1 CSVGTSTHQETQYF TGCAGCGTTGGGACTAGCACTCACCAAGAGACCCAGTACTTC
TRBD1 NA TRBJ1-4 TRBV25-1 CASSDGTGFREKLFF TGTGCCAGCAGTGATGGGACAGGGTTTCGTGAAAAGCTGTTTTTT
NA NA TRBJ2-2 TRBV7-9 CASSLQGIGELFF TGTGCCAGCAGCTTGCAGGGAATCGGGGAGCTGTTTTTT
TRBD1 NA TRBJ1-1 TRBV12-3/TRBV12-4 CVSTKGATEAFF TGCGTCAGCACTAAGGGGGCCACTGAAGCTTTCTTT
TRBD2 many TRBJ2-7 TRBV5-4 CASTDGRAGIEQYF TGTGCCAGCACCGACGGGAGGGCCGGTATCGAGCAGTACTTC
NA few TRBJ1-2 TRBV5-1 CASSFTDSGYTF TGCGCCAGCAGCTTCACAGACTCGGGCTACACCTTC
TRBD2 NA TRBJ2-5 TRBV11-2 CVSSRGDQDTQYF TGTGTCAGCAGTCGGGGGGACCAAGATACCCAGTACTTC
TRBD2 NA TRBJ2-5 TRBV4-1 CASSQGLAGGLTQYF TGCGCCAGCAGCCAAGGACTAGCGGGAGGTCTGACCCAGTACTTC
NA once TRBJ2-2 TRBV7-9 CASSYLGAGPTGELFF TGTGCCAGCAGTTATCTCGGGGCAGGGCCCACCGGGGAGCTGTTTTTT
NA many TRBJ2-1 TRBV29-1 CSVDARGNEQFF TGCAGCGTTGATGCCAGGGGCAATGAGCAGTTCTTC